The T cell receptor beta chain described here comes from a study of blood T cells in healthy people across ages. Study-level findings and limits: A strong correlation was seen between TCR beta diversity and naive T cell percentage. With donor CMV status unknown, expanded clonotype changes were possibly confounded.

This clonotype has a handful of counts. Its target is unknown. Peripheral blood samples of roughly 9.9 milliliters were drawn from each donor. Sample-barcoded 5' priming and a J-beta primer mix drove a second PCR of roughly 7 to 11 cycles. TCRdb fed the 5' RACE reads into MiXCR, producing one record per CDR3 protein. The repertoire includes under 1,100,000 distinct CDR3 sequences, under 30% of them detected once, and around 0.75% sits in the top ten. The V and J ends lost 0 bases and 5 bases respectively, with 14 bases between them. The germline V gene has CDR1 ENHRY and CDR2 SYGVKD. CDR3 length: 16 residues. The same sample was also studied in work on T cells of mothers and their children. In that study: For each mother, over 8 million TCR beta CDR3 reads were obtained, and for each child, about 3 million.

The chain joins TRBV10-3 to TRBJ1-5; D remains ambiguous. Input material: blood. This clonotype originated in a girl aged 2 to 10 in good health. The CDR3 coding sequence is TGTGCCATCAGTGAGTCCGGGATAGACGGTGATCAGCCCCAGCATTTT. This codes for CAISESGIDGDQPQHF.